This T cell receptor (beta chain) was documented in a study of cytomegalovirus exposure and HLA in healthy donors. Losses at the gene ends were 6 bases for V and 4 bases for J; bases not matched to a gene: 5. The CDR3 consists of 13 residues. Germline-derived CDR1 and CDR2 are LNHDA and SQIVND (reference sequence). To note about this clone: Its antigen is unidentified.

Whole-study results and caveats: In a later analysis, fewer than 20,000 TCR beta sequences were associated with HLA alleles at 0.05 false discovery rate. Diagnosis of cytomegalovirus status made by the classifier reportedly showed high specificity and sensitivity.

Vbeta (60) and Jbeta (13) primers were used in the PCR. TCRdb keeps only in-frame clones here, not all; method: immunoSEQ multiplex PCR. The data hold about 140,000 clones, with 70% to 90% observed a single time. The sequenced sample consisted of PBMCs. This TCR was recovered from a man aged 50 or older in good health and CMV-seronegative. The V gene is TRBV19, the J gene TRBJ1-1; 7 nucleotides match TRBD1. The CDR3 DNA sequence: TGTGCCAGTAGCAGAAGGGGGCTCACTGAAGCTTTCTTT. This codes for CASSRRGLTEAFF.